The clone carrying this T cell receptor (beta chain) was seen a handful of times. What it binds is unknown. The data were obtained in a study of cytomegalovirus exposure and HLA in healthy donors. As for the study in general: Findings of an earlier analysis included around 120 million unique TCR beta sequences from roughly 180 million T cells. General observations from the study: It emerged from a later analysis that several of the most significant clusters appeared to be linked to common viral pathogens. Evidence from a later analysis indicated that most CMV-associated TCR beta chains looked HLA-restricted. A later analysis associated 15,000 or so TCR beta sequences with HLA alleles at a 0.05 false discovery rate.

PCR used 60 Vbeta primers and 13 Jbeta primers. Data came from immunoSEQ multiplex PCR; TCRdb stores just in-frame clones and leaves some out. There are about 190,000 clones in the sample; 84% occur only once, and around 2.8% lies in the top ten. Trimming took off 3 bases at V and 0 bases at J, with 10 bases between the two ends. The CDR3 totals 15 residues. The germline V gene encodes CDR1 LNHDA and CDR2 SQIVND (reference sequence). The clonotype was recovered from a woman between 50 and 59 years old in good health and CMV-seropositive. The V and J genes are TRBV19 and TRBJ2-3, with D uncertain. The sample consisted of PBMCs. CDR3 DNA sequence: TGTGCCAGTAGTATCTTAACTACTAGCACAGATACGCAGTATTTT. It encodes CASSILTTSTDTQYF.